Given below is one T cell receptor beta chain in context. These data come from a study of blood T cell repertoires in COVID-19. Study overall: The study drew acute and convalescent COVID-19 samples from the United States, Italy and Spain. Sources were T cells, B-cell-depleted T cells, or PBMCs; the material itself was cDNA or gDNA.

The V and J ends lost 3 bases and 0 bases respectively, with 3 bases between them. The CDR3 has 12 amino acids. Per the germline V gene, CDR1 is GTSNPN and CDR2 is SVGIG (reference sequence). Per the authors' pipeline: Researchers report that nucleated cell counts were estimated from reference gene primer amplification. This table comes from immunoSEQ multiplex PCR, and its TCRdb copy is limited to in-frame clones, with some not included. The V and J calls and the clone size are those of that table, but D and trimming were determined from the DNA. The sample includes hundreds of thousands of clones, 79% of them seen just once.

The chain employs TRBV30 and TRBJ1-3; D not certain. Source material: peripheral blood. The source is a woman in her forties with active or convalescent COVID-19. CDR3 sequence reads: CAWRSSGNTIYF. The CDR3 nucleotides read TGTGCCTGGAGGAGCTCTGGAAACACCATATATTTT.